This T cell receptor beta chain came from a study of blood T cell repertoires in COVID-19. Overall study: PBMCs, B-cell-depleted T cells, or T cells provided the cDNA or gDNA that made up the material.

Germline CDR1 LNHNV, CDR2 YYDKDF (reference sequence). The V and J ends lost 5 bases and 0 bases respectively, with 10 bases between them. This CDR3 region has 14 residues. Method: immunoSEQ multiplex PCR; TCRdb's copy keeps in-frame clones and lacks some. The sample consists of 140,000 to 150,000 clones, approximately 85% of them appearing once. The TCR comes from a woman aged 60-75 years with COVID-19, enrolled during active disease. The specimen was peripheral blood. V gene TRBV15 combines with J gene TRBJ1-1, with D possibly being TRBD1 (6 bases). The CDR3 loop reads CATSPWTVNTEAFF. Written as DNA, the CDR3 is TGTGCCACCAGCCCCTGGACAGTGAACACTGAAGCTTTCTTT.